The clone carrying this T cell receptor beta chain has a handful of counts. Its antigen remains unknown. The sample belongs to a study of T cell repertoires in cytomegalovirus infection. The overall study: Public TCR beta signatures provided an indication of both CMV infection and a matching HLA type.

Study-wide results and caveats: Dominating the ex vivo response were HLA-C-restricted CMV-specific TCR beta clonotypes. Using cumulative public TCR beta family frequency, the authors identified those who carried CMV together with the relevant HLA.

MiXCR was run by TCRdb on the reads, yielding one entry per CDR3 protein. In the table there are some 450,000 distinct CDR3 sequences, about a third of which are singletons. Sequenced material: PBMCs. This TCR derives from a human donor in good health (CMV status not recorded). Some clones in this sample may be carry-over from other donors' samples.

The DNA of the CDR3 is TGTGCCAGCAGTGGGACTACGACAAGTCAGCCCCAGCATTTT. As protein: CASSGTTTSQPQHF. J is TRBJ1-5 and V is TRBV2; D not certain. CDR1 is SNHLY and CDR2 is FYNNEI in the germline V gene. This CDR3 has 14 residues. Deletions cut 4 bases from V and 6 bases from J, with 13 bases between. Variable domain in full (rest from reference TRBV2 and TRBJ1-5): EPEVTQTPSHQVTQMGQEVILRCVPISNHLYFYWYRQILGQKVEFLVSFYNNEISEKSEIFDDQFSVERPDGSNFTLKIRSTKLEDSAMYFCASSGTTTSQPQHFGDGTRLSIL.